This T cell receptor beta chain was sequenced during a study of cytomegalovirus exposure and HLA in healthy donors. Study-wide findings and caveats: In vitro checks showed that a few CMV-associated chains really do target CMV antigens.

On this clone: No antigen is known for it.

The V gene end was trimmed by 5 bases and the J gene end by 7 bases; junction bases not matched to a gene: 9. CDR1 and CDR2 (germline): SSHAT, FNYEAQ (reference sequence). This CDR3 has 16 residues. It was with 60 Vbeta and 13 Jbeta primers that the PCR ran. Original methodology: Unique TCR beta chains totaled approximately 83 million in a later count, with around 12 million of them shared. The repertoire was sequenced with immunoSEQ multiplex PCR; TCRdb's copy has only in-frame clones and lacks some. For V, J and clone size, that table is used; D and trimming come from the DNA. The listing records about 88,000 clones.

The clonotype comes from a girl aged 10 to 17 in good health and CMV-seropositive. V is TRBV7-7 and J is TRBJ2-2; 11 bases fit TRBD1. The sequenced sample consisted of PBMCs. This CDR3 is CASSVTGQGDGGELFF. The CDR3 nucleotides are TGTGCCAGCAGCGTGACGGGACAGGGGGATGGCGGGGAGCTGTTTTTT.